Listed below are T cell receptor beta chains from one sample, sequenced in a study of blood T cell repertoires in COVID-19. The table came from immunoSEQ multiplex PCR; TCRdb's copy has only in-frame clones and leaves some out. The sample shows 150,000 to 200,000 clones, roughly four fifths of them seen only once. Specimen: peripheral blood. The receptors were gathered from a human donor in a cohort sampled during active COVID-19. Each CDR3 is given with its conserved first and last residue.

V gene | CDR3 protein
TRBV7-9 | CASSLVQEQETQYF
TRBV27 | CASSLSGEFTQYF
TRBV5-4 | CASSGGQGAGYEQYF
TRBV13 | CASTEGLDTDTQYF
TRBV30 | CAWTGRRGEQYF
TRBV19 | CASSIDGRNTEAFF
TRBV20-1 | CSASVTSGGFADTQYF
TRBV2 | CASKKQGANMNTEAFF
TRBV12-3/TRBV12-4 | CASSFAVSRFF
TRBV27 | CASSLSVALGTDTQYF
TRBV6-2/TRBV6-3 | CASSYSQGRANSPLHF
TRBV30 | CAWSPWPTPYEQYF
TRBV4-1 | CASSQEGAGSATGELFF
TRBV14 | CASSQDWWLAGAQETQYF
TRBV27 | CASSLLWSSYNSPLHF
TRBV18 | CASSPPGDGNQPQHF
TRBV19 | CASSRGGMNTEAFF
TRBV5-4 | CASSYGGRGPDEQYF
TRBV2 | CASSSRQDEAEQFF
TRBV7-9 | CASSLLGTGGDYEQYF
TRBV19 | CASSPQGSSYEQYF
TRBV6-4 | CAGRGGLGNQPQHF
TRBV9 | CASSRSGKVDEQYF
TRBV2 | CASSAPTGTGANVLTF
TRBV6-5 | CASQRDRASYNEQFF
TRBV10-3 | CATRTGGSSGYTF
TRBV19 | CASSGGTPGQQFF
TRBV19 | CASSILRAFNSPLHF
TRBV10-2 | CASRLNEKLFF